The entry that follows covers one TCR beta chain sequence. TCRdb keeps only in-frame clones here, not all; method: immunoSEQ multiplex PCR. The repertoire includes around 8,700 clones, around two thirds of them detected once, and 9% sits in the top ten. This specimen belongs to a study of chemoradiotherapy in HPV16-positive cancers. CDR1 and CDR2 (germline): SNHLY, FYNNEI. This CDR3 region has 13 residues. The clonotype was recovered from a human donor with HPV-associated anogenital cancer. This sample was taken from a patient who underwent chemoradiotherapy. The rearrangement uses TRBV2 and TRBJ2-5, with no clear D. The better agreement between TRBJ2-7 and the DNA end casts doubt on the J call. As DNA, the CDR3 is TGTGCCAGCAGTGTTGAAGCTGGGTACGAGCAGTACTTC. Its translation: CASSVEAGYEQYF.